The 7 T cell receptor beta chains below were found in one sample sequenced in a study of Graves' ophthalmopathy and Graves' hyperthyroidism. Beta-chain TCR CDR3 regions were amplified from RNA transcripts. An initial RT-PCR round employing HTBI primers preceded a second-round multiplex PCR. TCRdb redid the calling of the multiplex PCR reads with MiXCR, one entry per CDR3 protein. Of roughly 410,000 distinct CDR3 sequences detected, 15% appear once; the ten largest clones hold approximately 7%. Sequenced input: peripheral blood. Receptor source: a woman aged 18-35 years with stable Graves' hyperthyroidism.

This clonotype has a count of ten or more. The chain links TRBV6-1 to TRBJ2-2; TRBD2 might be the D (6 bases). Trimming took 4 bases from V and 4 from J, leaving 10 bases between them. The CDR3 totals 14 residues. Germline CDR1 MNHNS, CDR2 SASEGT. The CDR3 spells CASSGDFFTGELFF. In DNA, the CDR3 is TGTGCCAGCAGTGGGGACTTTTTCACCGGGGAGCTGTTTTTT.

This clonotype was detected ten times or more. This chain links TRBV6-1 with TRBJ1-2; 7 positions match TRBD1. The germline V gene encodes CDR1 MNHNS and CDR2 SASEGT. The CDR3 spans 14 residues. V gave up 7 bases and J gave up 1 base; unmatched junction bases: 6. The CDR3 nucleotides read TGTGCCAGCAAGGAGGGACAGAGTAACTATGGCTACACCTTC. Translating gives CASKEGQSNYGYTF.

A few counts support this clonotype. The genes are TRBV3-1 and TRBJ2-7; D might be TRBD2 (5 bases). V lost 1 base and J 6 bases, leaving 10 bases between the germline ends. CDR1 and CDR2 from the germline V gene are LGHDT and YNNKEL (reference sequence). This CDR3 region has 13 residues. The CDR3 sequence is CASSQALGSEQYF. CDR3 nucleotide sequence: TGTGCCAGCAGCCAAGCGCTGGGGAGCGAGCAGTACTTC.

The chain links TRBV6-1 to TRBJ1-3; D might be TRBD1 (5 bases). The CDR3 is made up of 13 amino acids. The ends were cut back, 5 bases at V and 4 bases at J, with 9 bases in the middle. The V gene's germline CDR1 is MNHNS and CDR2 SASEGT. The CDR3 DNA sequence: TGTGCCAGCAGTCCGGGACCCGGAAACACCATATATTTT. It encodes CASSPGPGNTIYF.

This clonotype was seen repeatedly, ten times or more. The V and J genes are TRBV20-1 and TRBJ2-7, with 10 bases matching TRBD2. Germline values: CDR1 DFQATT, CDR2 SNEGSKA (reference sequence). J was trimmed by 3 bases and V by 3 bases; bases with no gene match: 5. The CDR3 has 14 amino acids. CDR3 sequence: CSASPTSGNYEQYF. In nucleotides, the CDR3 is TGCAGTGCTAGTCCTACTAGCGGGAACTACGAGCAGTACTTC.

The chain uses TRBV19 and TRBJ1-3, with TRBD1 as a possible D gene (5 bases). Germline V gene lookup returns CDR1 LNHDA and CDR2 SQIVND (reference sequence). The CDR3 extends over 21 amino acids. V dropped 5 bases and J dropped 1 base, with 30 bases sitting between them. The CDR3 loop reads CASSRLSSGGIKSFSGNTIYF. In DNA, the CDR3 is TGTGCCAGTAGTCGACTATCGAGCGGGGGAATTAAGTCGTTTTCTGGAAACACCATATATTTT.

This clonotype has ten or more counts. The chain employs TRBV9 and TRBJ2-7; D is possibly TRBD1 or TRBD2 (5 bases each). V was trimmed by 4 bases and J by 2 bases, leaving 13 bases between them. The CDR3 sequence is 14 residues long. Germline CDR1 reads SGDLS; CDR2 reads YYNGEE. The CDR3 region is CASSTGTQPYEQYF. DNA of the CDR3: TGTGCCAGCAGCACCGGGACCCAGCCCTACGAGCAGTACTTC.